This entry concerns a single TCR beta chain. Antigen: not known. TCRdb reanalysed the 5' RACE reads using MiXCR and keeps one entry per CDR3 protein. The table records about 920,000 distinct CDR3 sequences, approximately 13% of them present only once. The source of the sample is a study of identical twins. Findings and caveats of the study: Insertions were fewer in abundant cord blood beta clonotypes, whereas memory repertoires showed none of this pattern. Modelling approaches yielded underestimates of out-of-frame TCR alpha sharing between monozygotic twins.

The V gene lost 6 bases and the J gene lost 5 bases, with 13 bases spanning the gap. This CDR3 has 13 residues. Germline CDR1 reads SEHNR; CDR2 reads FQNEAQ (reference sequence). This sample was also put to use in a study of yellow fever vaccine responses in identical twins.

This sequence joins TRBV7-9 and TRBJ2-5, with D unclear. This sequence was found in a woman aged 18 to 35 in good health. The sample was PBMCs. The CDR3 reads CASSLMGRETQYF. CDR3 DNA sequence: TGTGCCAGCAGTCTCATGGGTCGGGAGACCCAGTACTTC.